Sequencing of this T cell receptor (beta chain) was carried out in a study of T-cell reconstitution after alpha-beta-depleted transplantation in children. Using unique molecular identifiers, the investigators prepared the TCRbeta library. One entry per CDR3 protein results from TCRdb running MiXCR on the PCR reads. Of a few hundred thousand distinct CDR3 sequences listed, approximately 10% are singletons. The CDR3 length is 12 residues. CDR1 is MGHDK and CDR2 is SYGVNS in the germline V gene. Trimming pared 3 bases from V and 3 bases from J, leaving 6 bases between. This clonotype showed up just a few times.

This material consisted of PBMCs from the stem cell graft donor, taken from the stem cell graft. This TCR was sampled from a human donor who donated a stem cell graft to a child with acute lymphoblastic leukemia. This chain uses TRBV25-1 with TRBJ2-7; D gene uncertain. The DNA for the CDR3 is TGTGCCAGCAGTGAGTACGGCTACGAGCAGTACTTC. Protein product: CASSEYGYEQYF.